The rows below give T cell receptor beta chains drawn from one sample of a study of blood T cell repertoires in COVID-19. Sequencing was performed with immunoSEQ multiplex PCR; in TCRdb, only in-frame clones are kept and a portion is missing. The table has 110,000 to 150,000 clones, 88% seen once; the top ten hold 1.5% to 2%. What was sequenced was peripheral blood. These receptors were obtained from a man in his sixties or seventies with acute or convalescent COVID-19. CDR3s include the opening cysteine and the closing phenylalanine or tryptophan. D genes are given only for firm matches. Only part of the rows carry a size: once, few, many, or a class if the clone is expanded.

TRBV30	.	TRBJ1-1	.	CAWRPTGFYDTEAFF	TGTGCCTGGAGGCCTACAGGGTTTTACGACACTGAAGCTTTCTTT
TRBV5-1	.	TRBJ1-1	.	CASSLPQGGITEAFF	TGCGCCAGCAGCTTGCCTCAGGGCGGCATCACTGAAGCTTTCTTT
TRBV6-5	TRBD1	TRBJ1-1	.	CASRPETGADTEAFF	TGTGCCAGCAGACCCGAAACAGGGGCGGACACTGAAGCTTTCTTT
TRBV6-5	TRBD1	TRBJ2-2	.	CASSYVQGAGGELFF	TGTGCCAGCAGTTACGTACAGGGGGCAGGCGGGGAGCTGTTTTTT
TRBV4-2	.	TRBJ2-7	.	CASSQDFRGYEQYF	TGTGCCAGCAGCCAAGATTTCAGGGGCTACGAGCAGTACTTC
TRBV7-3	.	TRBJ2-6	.	CASSSRQSSGANVLTF	TGTGCCAGCAGCTCCAGACAGAGCTCTGGGGCCAACGTCCTGACTTTC
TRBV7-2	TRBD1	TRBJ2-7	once	CASSLRQGESYEQYF	TGTGCCAGCAGCTTACGGCAGGGGGAGTCCTACGAGCAGTACTTC
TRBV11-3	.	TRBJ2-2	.	CASSNRTGELFF	TGTGCCAGCAGCAATCGCACCGGGGAGCTGTTTTTT
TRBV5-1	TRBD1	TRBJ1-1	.	CASSWDRANTEAFF	TGCGCCAGCAGCTGGGACAGGGCGAACACTGAAGCTTTCTTT
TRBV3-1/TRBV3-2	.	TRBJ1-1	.	CASSQSEALGAFF	TGTGCCAGCAGCCAAAGCGAGGCCCTTGGAGCTTTCTTT
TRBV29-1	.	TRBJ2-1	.	CSVEDFRSYNEQFF	TGCAGCGTTGAGGACTTTCGCTCCTACAATGAGCAGTTCTTC
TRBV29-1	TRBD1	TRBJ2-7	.	CSVSRVPGQGTNEQYF	TGCAGCGTGAGTCGGGTCCCGGGACAGGGGACCAACGAGCAGTACTTC
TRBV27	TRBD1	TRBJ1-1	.	CASSSGQGANTEAFF	TGTGCCAGCAGTTCCGGACAGGGGGCGAACACTGAAGCTTTCTTT
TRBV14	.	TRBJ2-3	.	CASSQDRIRGTQYF	TGTGCCAGCAGCCAAGATAGGATTAGGGGTACGCAGTATTTT
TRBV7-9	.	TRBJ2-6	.	CASSSEQGSGANVLTF	TGTGCCAGCAGCTCGGAACAGGGTTCTGGGGCCAACGTCCTGACTTTC
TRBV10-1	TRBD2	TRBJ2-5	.	CASSESFSGIQETQYF	TGCGCCAGCAGTGAGTCGTTTAGCGGGATCCAAGAGACCCAGTACTTC
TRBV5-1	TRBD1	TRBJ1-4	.	CASSLGGQGAEKLFF	TGCGCCAGCAGCTTAGGGGGACAGGGGGCTGAAAAACTGTTTTTT
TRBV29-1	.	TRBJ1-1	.	CSVAGGSDTEAFF	TGCAGCGTTGCGGGGGGTTCGGACACTGAAGCTTTCTTT
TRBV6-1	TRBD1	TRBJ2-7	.	CASSGAGTGDYEQYF	TGTGCCAGCAGTGGAGCAGGGACAGGGGACTACGAGCAGTACTTC
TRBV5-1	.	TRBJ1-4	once	CASSFGRTGNEKLFF	TGCGCCAGCAGCTTCGGCCGGACGGGGAATGAAAAACTGTTTTTT
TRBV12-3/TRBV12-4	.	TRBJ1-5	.	CASSLGTNQPQHF	TGTGCCAGCAGTTTAGGGACAAATCAGCCCCAGCATTTT
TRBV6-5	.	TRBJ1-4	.	CASSSGRPNEKLFF	TGTGCCAGCAGTTCAGGGAGGCCTAATGAAAAACTGTTTTTT
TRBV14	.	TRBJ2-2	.	CASSPSGGNTGELFF	TGTGCCAGCAGCCCGTCCGGGGGGAACACCGGGGAGCTGTTTTTT
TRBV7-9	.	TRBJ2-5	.	CASSLRGAGETQYF	TGTGCCAGCAGCTTACGGGGGGCAGGAGAGACCCAGTACTTC
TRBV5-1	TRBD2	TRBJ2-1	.	CASSLESGRAGYEQFF	TGCGCCAGCAGCTTGGAGAGCGGGAGGGCCGGCTATGAGCAGTTCTTC
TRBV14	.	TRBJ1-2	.	CASSRSGTIPPNYGYTF	TGTGCCAGCAGCCGTTCCGGGACAATTCCCCCTAACTATGGCTACACCTTC
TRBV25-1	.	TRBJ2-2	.	CASSEQAGELFF	TGTGCCAGCAGTGAACAGGCCGGGGAGCTGTTTTTT
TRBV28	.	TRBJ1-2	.	CASISSMADRKGDGYTF	TGTGCCAGCATTTCCTCTATGGCAGACCGAAAAGGAGATGGCTACACCTTC
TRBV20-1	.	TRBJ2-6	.	CSASMGARGANVLTF	TGCAGTGCTAGTATGGGGGCGAGAGGGGCCAACGTCCTGACTTTC
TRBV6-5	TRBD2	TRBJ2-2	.	CASSYGGSAGELFF	TGTGCCAGCAGTTACGGCGGGAGTGCCGGGGAGCTGTTTTTT
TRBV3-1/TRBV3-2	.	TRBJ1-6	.	CASSQSRGSPLHF	TGTGCCAGCAGCCAGAGCAGAGGTTCACCCCTCCACTTT
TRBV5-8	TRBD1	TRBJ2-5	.	CASSLYRGETQYF	TGTGCCAGCAGCTTGTACAGGGGAGAGACCCAGTACTTC
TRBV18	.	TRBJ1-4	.	CASSPRLIRGGNEKLFF	TGTGCCAGCTCACCCCGTTTAATCAGGGGTGGTAATGAAAAACTGTTTTTT
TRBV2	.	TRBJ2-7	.	CASTYLGRGAYEQYF	TGTGCCAGCACCTATCTGGGCAGGGGGGCCTACGAGCAGTACTTC
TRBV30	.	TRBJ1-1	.	CASGRENTEAFF	TGTGCATCGGGCAGGGAGAACACTGAAGCTTTCTTT